This passage covers 30 T cell receptor beta chains from one sample sequenced in a study of pediatric ulcerative colitis. One to two pinch biopsies were taken from the rectum during colonoscopy. The data were produced by immunoSEQ multiplex PCR, yet TCRdb's version contains in-frame clones alone and is incomplete. The sample has 17,000 or so clones; less than 80% are singletons. Sequencing input: gut tissue. The source is a girl aged 10-17 years with moderate ulcerative colitis.

This chain links TRBV18 with TRBJ1-3; a weak D match, TRBD1 (6 bases). Per germline, CDR1 KGHSH and CDR2 LQKENI. The CDR3 runs to 14 residues. V lost 5 bases and J 1 base, leaving 9 bases between the germline ends. The CDR3, as DNA: TGTGCCAGCTCAACAGGGAGTTCTGGAAACACCATATATTTT. Protein sequence: CASSTGSSGNTIYF.

The V gene is TRBV27, the J gene TRBJ2-2, with D maybe TRBD1 (6 bases). Trimming removed 5 bases from V and 7 bases from J, with 14 bases in between. The CDR3 is 14 amino acids. Germline V lookup: CDR1 MNHEY, CDR2 SMNVEV (reference sequence). The CDR3 spells CASSLGGSVGELFF. CDR3 in DNA: TGTGCCAGCAGTCTAGGGGGTAGCGTCGGGGAGCTGTTTTTT.

The chain has TRBV18 and TRBJ1-1; 9 bases are a match to TRBD1. Trimming took 8 bases from V and 11 from J; bases not matched to a gene: 15. Germline loops: CDR1 KGHSH, CDR2 LQKENI. This CDR3 region has 14 residues. CDR3 residues: CASNTNRDRVRAFF. In DNA form, the CDR3 reads TGTGCCAGCAACACAAACCGGGACAGGGTTCGGGCTTTCTTT. The entire variable domain, with the rest obtained from reference TRBV18 and TRBJ1-1, is as follows: NAGVMQNPRHLVRRRGQEARLRCSPMKGHSHVYWYRQLPEEGLKFMVYLQKENIIDESGMPKERFSAEFPKEGPSILRIQQVVRGDSAAYFCASNTNRDRVRAFFGQGTRLTVV.

This clone was detected only a few times. The chain combines TRBV9 with TRBJ2-2; 8 bases are shared with TRBD1. This CDR3 is 17 amino acids long. Germline CDR1 and CDR2: SGDLS and YYNGEE. V was clipped by 0 bases and J by 1 base; unmatched bases: 5. CDR3: CASSVERGTGNTGELFF. The CDR3 DNA reads TGTGCCAGCAGCGTAGAGAGGGGGACAGGGAACACCGGGGAGCTGTTTTTT.

The gene calls are TRBV11-2 and TRBJ1-4; possible D gene TRBD1, 5 bases. The CDR3 is 17 residues long. CDR1 and CDR2 (germline): SGHAT, FQNNGV. Trimming took off 7 bases at V and 5 bases at J, with 23 bases between the two ends. The CDR3 sequence is CASTRRGGALGNEKLFF. CDR3 nucleotides: TGTGCCAGCACCCGCCGAGGTGGGGCGCTGGGGAATGAAAAACTGTTTTTT.

The V gene is TRBV5-1, the J gene TRBJ2-7, with 7 bases matching TRBD2. The CDR3 is made up of 18 amino acids. V shed 0 bases and J 0 bases; nucleotides not matched to a gene: 12. The germline gives CDR1 SGHRS, CDR2 YFSETQ. The CDR3 loop reads CASSLAIPGASGSYEQYF. The CDR3 DNA reads TGCGCCAGCAGCTTGGCTATACCAGGCGCTAGCGGCTCCTACGAGCAGTACTTC.

The chain joins TRBV19 to TRBJ2-7, with D perhaps assigned TRBD1 or TRBD2 (5 bases each). The CDR3 length is 14 residues. Germline CDR1 and CDR2: LNHDA and SQIVND (reference sequence). V was trimmed by 4 bases and J by 2 bases, leaving 12 bases between them. CDR3 DNA sequence: TGTGCCAGTAGTACCCGGGACGGGGCCTACGAGCAGTACTTC. Residues: CASSTRDGAYEQYF.

The chain recombines TRBV6-5 with TRBJ1-5; D gene uncertain. This CDR3 has 12 amino acids. Trimming removed 2 bases from V and 5 bases from J, with 4 bases in between. In germline, CDR1 is MNHEY, CDR2 SVGAGI. CDR3 DNA sequence: TGTGCCAGCAGTTACCCGGATCAGCCCCAGCATTTT. Amino acid sequence: CASSYPDQPQHF.

V gene TRBV7-2 combines with J gene TRBJ2-7; 9 nucleotides agree with TRBD1. The germline CDR1 and CDR2 sequences are SGHTA and FQGNSA. V lost 5 bases and J lost 5; bases outside the gene matches: 13. The CDR3 is 16 residues long. DNA of the CDR3: TGTGCCAGCAGCCCAAAAGTCGGGACAGGGCGTCACGAGCAGTACTTC. Encoded protein: CASSPKVGTGRHEQYF.

This clone showed up just a few times. V and J are TRBV9 and TRBJ1-3; 9 bases fit TRBD1. The J segment lost 2 bases and the V segment lost 0 bases, leaving 3 bases of the junction unmatched. Germline CDR1 reads SGDLS; CDR2 reads YYNGEE. The CDR3 spans 16 residues. The DNA of the CDR3 is TGTGCCAGCAGCGTAGGGGGGACAGGGACTGGAAACACCATATATTTT. Translation gives CASSVGGTGTGNTIYF.

V gene TRBV2 combines with J gene TRBJ1-5; 9 bases match TRBD1. The junction had 6 bases not matched to a gene; V was cut back by 5 bases and J by 7 bases. This CDR3 comprises 14 residues. Germline V gene sequence: CDR1 SNHLY, CDR2 FYNNEI. The CDR3 here is CASSSGTGRQPQHF. The CDR3 coding sequence is TGTGCCAGCAGTTCCGGGACAGGGAGACAGCCCCAGCATTTT. The entire variable domain, with the rest obtained from reference TRBV2 and TRBJ1-5, is as follows: EPEVTQTPSHQVTQMGQEVILRCVPISNHLYFYWYRQILGQKVEFLVSFYNNEISEKSEIFDDQFSVERPDGSNFTLKIRSTKLEDSAMYFCASSSGTGRQPQHFGDGTRLSIL.

This clone showed up just once. The J gene is TRBJ2-1, the V gene TRBV25-1; D is ambiguous. The CDR3 contains 13 residues. CDR1 is MGHDK and CDR2 is SYGVNS in the germline V gene. Deletions cut 2 bases from V and 5 bases from J, with 7 bases between. The CDR3 loop reads CASSERLHNEQFF. CDR3 in DNA: TGTGCCAGCAGTGAACGGTTGCACAATGAGCAGTTCTTC.

This chain links TRBV5-1 with TRBJ1-1; possibly TRBD1 for D (5 bases). The V and J ends lost 2 bases and 3 bases respectively, with 11 bases between them. Germline CDR1 and CDR2: SGHRS and YFSETQ. The length of the CDR3 is 14 residues. Written as DNA, the CDR3 is TGCGCCAGCAGCTTTTCAGGGAGGCACACTGAAGCTTTCTTT. Its protein is CASSFSGRHTEAFF.

This clone was seen only once. V usage is TRBV2 and J usage is TRBJ2-7; D not resolved. Between the trimmed V and J ends, which lost 6 bases and 3 bases, there was a span of 9 bases. This CDR3 is built from 12 residues. CDR1 is SNHLY, CDR2 FYNNEI, per germline. CDR3 coding DNA: TGTGCCAGCAGCCCACAAGACTACGAGCAGTACTTC. Its translation is CASSPQDYEQYF.

CDR3 in DNA: TGTGCCAGCAGCCCTCACGACTCAAAAGTTGGCGAGCAGTACTTC. Encoded protein: CASSPHDSKVGEQYF. The V gene is TRBV9, the J gene TRBJ2-7; D gene unclear. Per the germline V gene, CDR1 is SGDLS and CDR2 is YYNGEE. The CDR3 sequence is 15 residues long. Trimming removed 4 bases from V and 6 bases from J, with 20 bases in between.

This clone showed up just a few times. The chain recombines TRBV5-1 with TRBJ1-1; D not certain. Trimming left V 0 bases short and J 2 bases short, with 14 bases between. CDR1 and CDR2 (germline): SGHRS, YFSETQ. This CDR3 has 16 amino acids. The CDR3 DNA follows: TGCGCCAGCAGCTTGGAAGGCGGCCTCGGAAACACTGAAGCTTTCTTT. Translating it yields CASSLEGGLGNTEAFF.

The V call is TRBV7-3, the J call TRBJ1-2; D is uncertain. This CDR3 contains 12 residues. With 6 bases removed from V and 7 bases from J, the gap between germline ends came to 12 bases. Germline V CDR1 and CDR2: SGHTA, FQGTGA. CDR3 protein: CASRREQFGYTF. DNA of the CDR3: TGTGCCAGCAGGAGGGAGCAATTTGGCTACACCTTC.

In this sample, this clone turned up a few times. This rearrangement joins TRBV6-6 to TRBJ2-3, with D maybe TRBD2 (5 bases). Germline assignment: CDR1 MNHNY and CDR2 SVGAGI (reference sequence). V lost 2 bases to trimming and J lost 5 bases, with 5 bases between them. The CDR3 extends over 12 amino acids. The DNA for the CDR3 is TGTGCCAGCAGTTACGAGGGAGATACGCAGTATTTT. It yields the protein CASSYEGDTQYF.

V usage is TRBV29-1 and J usage is TRBJ2-7; D may be TRBD1 (5 bases). The CDR3 has 13 amino acids. V lost 7 bases to trimming and J lost 5 bases, with 18 bases between them. Germline-derived CDR1 and CDR2 are SQVTM and ANQGSEA. The DNA of the CDR3 is TGCAGCGCTCTCCAGCCAGGGCGAAACGAGCAGTACTTC. Translation gives CSALQPGRNEQYF.

The chain carries TRBV6-1 and TRBJ1-3; weak D call: TRBD1 (6 bases). In germline, CDR1 is MNHNS, CDR2 SASEGT. This CDR3 has 15 amino acids. V dropped 0 bases and J dropped 2 bases, with 8 bases sitting between them. CDR3 sequence (DNA): TGTGCCAGCAGTGAAGCCGGGGGCACTGGAAACACCATATATTTT. Protein sequence: CASSEAGGTGNTIYF.

The chain is built from TRBV5-4 and TRBJ1-2, with a tentative D call TRBD1 (5 bases). CDR1 SGHNT and CDR2 YYREEE come from the germline V gene (reference sequence). Between the trimmed V and J ends, which lost 5 bases and 2 bases, there was a span of 7 bases. The CDR3 contains 12 residues. The CDR3 DNA follows: TGTGCCAGCAGGCGACAGAACTATGGCTACACCTTC. It translates to CASRRQNYGYTF. Filled out from reference TRBV5-4 and TRBJ1-2, the complete variable domain reads ETGVTQSPTHLIKTRGQQVTLRCSSQSGHNTVSWYQQALGQGPQFIFQYYREEENGRGNFPPRFSGLQFPNYSSELNVNALELDDSALYLCASRRQNYGYTFGSGTRLTVV.

J is TRBJ2-5 and V is TRBV5-4; TRBD2 matches at 9 bases. This CDR3 has 17 residues. J lost 4 bases, V lost 3 bases, and 13 bases had no gene match. Germline CDR1 reads SGHNT; CDR2 reads YYREEE (reference sequence). The CDR3 loop reads CASSSGSGGGAGETQYF. In DNA, the CDR3 is TGTGCCAGCAGCTCAGGAAGTGGCGGGGGGGCCGGAGAGACCCAGTACTTC.

The V gene is TRBV19, the J gene TRBJ2-1, with 12 bases identical to TRBD2. The CDR3 has 15 residues. Germline CDR1 LNHDA, CDR2 SQIVND (reference sequence). Losses at the gene ends were 8 bases for V and 6 bases for J; bases not matched to a gene: 8. The CDR3 DNA sequence: TGTGCCAGTGGCTCCCTAGCGGGGGGGCCCAATGAGCAGTTCTTC. This gives the protein CASGSLAGGPNEQFF.

V is TRBV29-1 and J is TRBJ2-5, with 7 bases identical to TRBD1. The CDR3 is made up of 14 amino acids. Germline V lookup: CDR1 SQVTM, CDR2 ANQGSEA. V was pared by 1 base and J by 5 bases, with 7 bases of the junction left unmatched. The CDR3 DNA is TGCAGCGTTGAAGGCCAGGGGGTAGGGGAGACCCAGTACTTC. Its protein product is CSVEGQGVGETQYF.

The chain recombines TRBV13 with TRBJ1-5; the D gene is possibly TRBD1 (5 bases). Trimming stripped 0 bases from V and 7 bases from J, with 13 bases between. There are 15 residues in the CDR3. The germline CDR1 and CDR2 sequences are PRHDT and FYEKMQ (reference sequence). The CDR3 DNA sequence: TGTGCCAGCAGCTTAGGGTGGGGACTTGGGCAGCCCCAGCATTTT. Its protein is CASSLGWGLGQPQHF.

This chain connects TRBV5-1 to TRBJ1-1; no clear D. This CDR3 has 14 residues. In germline, CDR1 is SGHRS, CDR2 YFSETQ. Trimming shortened V by 4 bases and J by 4 bases, and 14 bases separated the two germline ends. In nucleotides, the CDR3 is TGCGCCAGCAGCACCGAGGCCGGGATCACTGAAGCTTTCTTT. Translation: CASSTEAGITEAFF. Together with reference TRBV5-1 and TRBJ1-1, the CDR3 gives the full variable domain: KAGVTQTPRYLIKTRGQQVTLSCSPISGHRSVSWYQQTPGQGLQFLFEYFSETQRNKGNFPGRFSGRQFSNSRSEMNVSTLELGDSALYLCASSTEAGITEAFFGQGTRLTVV.

This clone has a handful of counts. An end of the junction differs from the germline gene, which may be a read error. The chain links TRBV7-7 to TRBJ2-2, with D maybe TRBD2 (5 bases). The germline CDR1 and CDR2 sequences are SSHAT and FNYEAQ (reference sequence). The CDR3 runs to 15 residues. Here the CDR3 DNA reads TGTGCTAGCAGCACCGGACGGACTCTCACCGGGGAGCTGTTTTTT. Its translation is CASSTGRTLTGELFF.

This clone was seen a handful of times. This sequence joins TRBV5-1 and TRBJ1-2; D gene ambiguous. Trimming removed 7 bases from V and 1 base from J, with 8 bases in between. This CDR3 has 12 residues. Germline V gives CDR1 SGHRS, CDR2 YFSETQ. The CDR3 sequence: CASQDNNYGYTF. Here the CDR3 DNA reads TGCGCCAGCCAAGATAATAACTATGGCTACACCTTC. The full variable domain, in which reference TRBV5-1 and TRBJ1-2 provide the parts outside the CDR3, is KAGVTQTPRYLIKTRGQQVTLSCSPISGHRSVSWYQQTPGQGLQFLFEYFSETQRNKGNFPGRFSGRQFSNSRSEMNVSTLELGDSALYLCASQDNNYGYTFGSGTRLTVV.

The CDR3 spells CASSSPGLDTGELFF. The CDR3 DNA reads TGTGCCAGCAGTTCCCCGGGACTAGACACCGGGGAGCTGTTTTTT. The chain links TRBV28 to TRBJ2-2; TRBD2 matches at 8 bases. The CDR3 loop spans 15 amino acids. Germline CDR1 is MDHEN and CDR2 is SYDVKM. With V trimmed by 4 bases and J by 3 bases, 4 bases remained unmatched.

The gene calls are TRBV2 and TRBJ2-7, with D unclear. The CDR3 has 11 residues. V shed 2 bases and J shed 9 bases, with 8 bases lying between them. Germline V gene sequence: CDR1 SNHLY, CDR2 FYNNEI. CDR3 DNA: TGTGCCAGCAGTGAAAGTCAGGTGCAGTACTTC. Residues: CASSESQVQYF.